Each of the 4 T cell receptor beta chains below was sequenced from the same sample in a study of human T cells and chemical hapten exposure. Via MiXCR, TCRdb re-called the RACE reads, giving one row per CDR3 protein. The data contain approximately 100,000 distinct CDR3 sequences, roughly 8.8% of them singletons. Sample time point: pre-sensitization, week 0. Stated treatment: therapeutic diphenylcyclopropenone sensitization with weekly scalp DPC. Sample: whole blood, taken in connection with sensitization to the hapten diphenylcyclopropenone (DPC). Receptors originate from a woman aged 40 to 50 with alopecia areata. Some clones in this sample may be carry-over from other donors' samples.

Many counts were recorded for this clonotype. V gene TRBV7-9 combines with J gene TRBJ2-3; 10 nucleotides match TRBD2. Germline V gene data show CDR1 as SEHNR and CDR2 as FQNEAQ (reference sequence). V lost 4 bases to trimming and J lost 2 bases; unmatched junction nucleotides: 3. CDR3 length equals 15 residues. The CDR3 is CASSWLAGDTDTQYF. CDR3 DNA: TGTGCCAGCAGCTGGCTAGCGGGGGACACAGATACGCAGTATTTT.

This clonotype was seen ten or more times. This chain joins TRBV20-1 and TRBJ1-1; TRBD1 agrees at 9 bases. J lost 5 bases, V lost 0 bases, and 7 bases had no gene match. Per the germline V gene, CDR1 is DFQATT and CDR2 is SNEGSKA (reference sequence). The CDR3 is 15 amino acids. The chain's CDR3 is CSARDSGTGRTEAFF. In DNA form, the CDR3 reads TGCAGTGCTAGAGACTCCGGGACAGGGCGTACTGAAGCTTTCTTT.

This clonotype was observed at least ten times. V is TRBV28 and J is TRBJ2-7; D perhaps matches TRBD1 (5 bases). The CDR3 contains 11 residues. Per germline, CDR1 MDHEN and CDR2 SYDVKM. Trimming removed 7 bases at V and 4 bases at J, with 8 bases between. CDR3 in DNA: TGTGCCAGCACTCGACAGTACGAGCAGTACTTC. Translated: CASTRQYEQYF.

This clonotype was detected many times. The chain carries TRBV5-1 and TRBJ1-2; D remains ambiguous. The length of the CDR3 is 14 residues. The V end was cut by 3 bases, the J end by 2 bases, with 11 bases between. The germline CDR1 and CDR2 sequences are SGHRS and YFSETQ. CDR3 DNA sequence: TGCGCCAGCAGCTCGCGGACGTACAACTATGGCTACACCTTC. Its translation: CASSSRTYNYGYTF.